What follows are 5 T cell receptor beta chains derived from one specimen sequenced in a study of blood T cells in healthy people across ages. Together with a sample-barcoded 5' primer, a J-beta primer mix was included in a second PCR lasting about 7 to 11 cycles. TCRdb called the 5' RACE reads again in MiXCR, with one record for every CDR3 protein. The sample has some 670,000 distinct CDR3 sequences, under 65% seen once. Sequencing was done on a sample of blood. These receptors were taken from a woman older than 75 in good health.

J is TRBJ2-7 and V is TRBV25-1; 7 bases fit TRBD1. V lost 1 base, J lost 5 bases, and 8 bases stayed unmatched. The CDR3 length is 15 residues. Germline V gene data show CDR1 as MGHDK and CDR2 as SYGVNS. The CDR3 spells CASSEFPGGLHEQYF. In DNA form, the CDR3 reads TGTGCCAGCAGTGAATTCCCAGGGGGTTTACACGAGCAGTACTTC.

Worth noting for this clonotype: One end of the junction fails to match germline, which may point to a read error. The chain couples TRBV12-3 or TRBV12-4 to TRBJ2-3; 9 nucleotides match TRBD1. This CDR3 has 16 residues. For the CDR3, the DNA is TGTGCCAGCAGTTACAGGACAGGGGATAGCACGGATACGCAGTATTTT. This encodes CASSYRTGDSTDTQYF.

This clonotype was recorded many times. The gene calls are TRBV2 and TRBJ2-1, with 13 positions matching TRBD2. Germline loops: CDR1 SNHLY, CDR2 FYNNEI. V gave up 6 bases and J gave up 8 bases; unmatched junction bases: 7. The CDR3 length is 15 residues. The CDR3, as DNA: TGTGCCAGCAGACTTGGACTAGCGGGGGTTGATGAGCAGTTCTTC. This gives the protein CASRLGLAGVDEQFF.

Details on this clonotype: A much bigger clone sits one base away, suggesting this may be a read error. This chain connects TRBV6-2 or TRBV6-3 to TRBJ2-1; 7 nucleotides agree with TRBD2. The CDR3 length is 18 residues. The germline gives CDR1 MNHEY, CDR2 SVGEGT. This chain's CDR3 is CAGSSSSSGAARLNEQFF. The DNA of the CDR3 is TGTGCCGGCAGCTCTTCGTCTAGCGGAGCCGCCAGACTCAATGAGCAGTTCTTC.

A remark on this clonotype: This may be a read error, as it is one base from a much larger clone. This chain uses TRBV10-3 with TRBJ2-3; 10 positions match TRBD2. V lost 8 bases and J lost 2; bases outside the gene matches: 10. The CDR3 spans 16 residues. Looked up from germline, CDR1 is ENHRY and CDR2 is SYGVKD. The CDR3 region has the DNA TGTGCCATCGGGGCTAGCGGGAGAACGACCACAGATACGCAGTATTTT. Protein: CAIGASGRTTTDTQYF.